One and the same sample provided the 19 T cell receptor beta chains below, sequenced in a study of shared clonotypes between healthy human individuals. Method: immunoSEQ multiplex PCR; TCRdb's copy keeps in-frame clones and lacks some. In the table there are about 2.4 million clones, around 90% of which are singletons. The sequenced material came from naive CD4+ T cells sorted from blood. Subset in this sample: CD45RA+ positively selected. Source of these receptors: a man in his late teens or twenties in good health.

The CDR3 coding sequence is TGTGCCAGCCCTCGGGAGGGGGACGAGCAGTACTTC. Its protein product is CASPREGDEQYF. J is TRBJ2-7 and V is TRBV7-3; 8 nucleotides line up with TRBD2. V lost 8 bases and J lost 5; bases outside the gene matches: 5. Germline values: CDR1 SGHTA, CDR2 FQGTGA. This CDR3 has 12 residues.

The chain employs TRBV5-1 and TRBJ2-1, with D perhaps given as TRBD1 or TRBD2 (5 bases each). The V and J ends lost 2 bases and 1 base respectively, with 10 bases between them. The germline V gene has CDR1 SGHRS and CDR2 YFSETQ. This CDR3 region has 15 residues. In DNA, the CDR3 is TGCGCCAGCAGCTTCCGGGACGGGTCCTACAATGAGCAGTTCTTC. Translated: CASSFRDGSYNEQFF.

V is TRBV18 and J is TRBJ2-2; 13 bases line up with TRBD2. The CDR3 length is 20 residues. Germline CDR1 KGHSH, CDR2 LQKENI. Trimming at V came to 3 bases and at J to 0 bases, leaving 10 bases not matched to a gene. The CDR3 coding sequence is TGTGCCAGCTCACCCCGGGAGGCCGGGACTAGCGGGGCGAACACCGGGGAGCTGTTTTTT. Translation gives CASSPREAGTSGANTGELFF.

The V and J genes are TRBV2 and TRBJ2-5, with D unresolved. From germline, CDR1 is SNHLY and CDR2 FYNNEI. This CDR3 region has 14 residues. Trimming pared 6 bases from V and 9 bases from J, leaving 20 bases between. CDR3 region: CASRAVAARVAQYF. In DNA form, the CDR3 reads TGTGCCAGCAGGGCAGTGGCAGCCCGGGTGGCCCAGTACTTC.

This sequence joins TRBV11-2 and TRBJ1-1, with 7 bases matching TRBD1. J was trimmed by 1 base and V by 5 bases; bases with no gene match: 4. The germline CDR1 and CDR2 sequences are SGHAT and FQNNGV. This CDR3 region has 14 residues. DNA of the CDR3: TGTGCCAGCAGCCTCCGGACAGGGAACACTGAAGCTTTCTTT. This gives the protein CASSLRTGNTEAFF.

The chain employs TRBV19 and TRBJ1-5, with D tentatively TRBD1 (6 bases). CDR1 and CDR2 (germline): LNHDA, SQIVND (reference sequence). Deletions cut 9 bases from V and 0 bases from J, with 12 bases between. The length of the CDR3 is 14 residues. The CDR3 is CASPDRRSNQPQHF. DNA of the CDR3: TGTGCCAGCCCCGACAGGCGTAGCAATCAGCCCCAGCATTTT.

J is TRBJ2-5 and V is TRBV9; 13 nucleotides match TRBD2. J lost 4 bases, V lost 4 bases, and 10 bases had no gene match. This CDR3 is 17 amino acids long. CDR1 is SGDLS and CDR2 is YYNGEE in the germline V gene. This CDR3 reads CASSPGLAGVGRETQYF. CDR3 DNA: TGTGCCAGCAGCCCCGGACTAGCGGGAGTAGGGCGAGAGACCCAGTACTTC. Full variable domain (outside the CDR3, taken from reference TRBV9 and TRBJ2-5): DSGVTQTPKHLITATGQRVTLRCSPRSGDLSVYWYQQSLDQGLQFLIQYYNGEERAKGNILERFSAQQFPDLHSELNLSSLELGDSALYFCASSPGLAGVGRETQYFGPGTRLLVL.

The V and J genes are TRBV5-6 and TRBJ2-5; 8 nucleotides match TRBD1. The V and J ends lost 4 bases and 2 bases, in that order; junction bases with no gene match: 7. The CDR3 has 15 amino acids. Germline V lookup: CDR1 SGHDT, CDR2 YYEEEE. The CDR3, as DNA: TGTGCCAGCAGCGTCGGACAGGGAGTTCAAGAGACCCAGTACTTC. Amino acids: CASSVGQGVQETQYF.

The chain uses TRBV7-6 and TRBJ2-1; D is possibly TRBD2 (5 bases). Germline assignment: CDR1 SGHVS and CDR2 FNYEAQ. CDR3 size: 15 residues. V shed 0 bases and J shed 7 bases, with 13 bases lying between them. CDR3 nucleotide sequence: TGTGCCAGCAGCTTAGCGGGAGCTTTATTAAATGAGCAGTTCTTC. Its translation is CASSLAGALLNEQFF.

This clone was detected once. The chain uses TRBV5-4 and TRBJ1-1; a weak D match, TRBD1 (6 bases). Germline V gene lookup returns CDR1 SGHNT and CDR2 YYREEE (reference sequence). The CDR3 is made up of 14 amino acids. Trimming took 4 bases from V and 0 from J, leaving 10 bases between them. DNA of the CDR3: TGTGCCAGCAGCGGGGGCAGGATGAACACTGAAGCTTTCTTT. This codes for CASSGGRMNTEAFF.

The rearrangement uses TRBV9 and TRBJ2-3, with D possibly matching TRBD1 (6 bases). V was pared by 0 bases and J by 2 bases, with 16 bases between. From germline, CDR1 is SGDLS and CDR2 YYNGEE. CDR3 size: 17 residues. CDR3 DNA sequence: TGTGCCAGCAGCGTAGCCGGGGCAGGGGTAACCACAGATACGCAGTATTTT. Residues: CASSVAGAGVTTDTQYF.

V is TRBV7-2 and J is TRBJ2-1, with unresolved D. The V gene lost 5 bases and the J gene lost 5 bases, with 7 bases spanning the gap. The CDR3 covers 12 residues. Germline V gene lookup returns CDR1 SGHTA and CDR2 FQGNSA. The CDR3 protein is CASSAYNNEQFF. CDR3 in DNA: TGTGCCAGCAGCGCCTACAACAATGAGCAGTTCTTC.

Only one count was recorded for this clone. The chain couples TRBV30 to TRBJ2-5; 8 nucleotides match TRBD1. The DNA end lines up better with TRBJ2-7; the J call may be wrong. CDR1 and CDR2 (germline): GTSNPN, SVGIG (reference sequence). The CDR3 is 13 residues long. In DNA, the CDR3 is TGTGCCTGGACCGGGACAGGATACTACGAGCAGTACTTC. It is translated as CAWTGTGYYEQYF.

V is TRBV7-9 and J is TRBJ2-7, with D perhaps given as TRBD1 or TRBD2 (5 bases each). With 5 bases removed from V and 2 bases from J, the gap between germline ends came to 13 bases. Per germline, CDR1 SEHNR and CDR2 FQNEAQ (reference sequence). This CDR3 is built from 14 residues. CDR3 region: CASSIGTPTYEQYF. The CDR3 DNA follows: TGTGCCAGCAGCATTGGGACGCCAACCTACGAGCAGTACTTC.

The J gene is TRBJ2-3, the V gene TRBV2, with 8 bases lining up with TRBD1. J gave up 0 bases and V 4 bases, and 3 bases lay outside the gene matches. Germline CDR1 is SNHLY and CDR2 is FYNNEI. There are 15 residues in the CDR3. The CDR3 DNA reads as TGTGCCAGCAGTGGGGACAGGCCTAGCACAGATACGCAGTATTTT. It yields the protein CASSGDRPSTDTQYF.

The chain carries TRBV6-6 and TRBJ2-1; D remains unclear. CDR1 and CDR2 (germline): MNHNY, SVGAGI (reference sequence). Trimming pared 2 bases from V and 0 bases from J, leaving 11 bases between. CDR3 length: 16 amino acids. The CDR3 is CASSYGFISSYNEQFF. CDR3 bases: TGTGCCAGCAGTTACGGTTTCATCTCCTCCTACAATGAGCAGTTCTTC.

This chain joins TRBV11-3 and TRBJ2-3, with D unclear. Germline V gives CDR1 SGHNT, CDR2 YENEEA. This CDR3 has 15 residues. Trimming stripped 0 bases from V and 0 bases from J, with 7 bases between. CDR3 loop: CASSLDSASTDTQYF. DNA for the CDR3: TGTGCCAGCAGCTTAGATTCAGCTAGCACAGATACGCAGTATTTT.

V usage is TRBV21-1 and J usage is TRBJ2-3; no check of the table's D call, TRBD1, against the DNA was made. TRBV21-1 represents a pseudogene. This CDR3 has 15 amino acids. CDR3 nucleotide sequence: TGTGCCAGCAGCAAAGTTCCCCAAATCACAGATACGCAGTATTTT. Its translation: CASSKVPQITDTQYF.

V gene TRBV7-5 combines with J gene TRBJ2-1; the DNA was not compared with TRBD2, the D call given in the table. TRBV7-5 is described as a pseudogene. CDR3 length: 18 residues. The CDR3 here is CARSLHHGLPNFYNEQFF. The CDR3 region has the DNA TGTGCCAGAAGCCTACACCACGGACTACCGAATTTTTACAATGAGCAGTTCTTC.